The present TCR beta chain was sequenced within a study of early T cells in non-severe SARS-CoV-2 infection. Overall study: Whole-blood bulk RNA, unsorted, was sequenced, and chains were unpaired.

The CDR3 consists of 16 residues. V was shortened by 1 base and J by 2 bases, with 14 bases between the two germline ends. CDR1 is SGHNT and CDR2 is YENEEA in the germline V gene. This clonotype has a count of ten or more. Its antigen is undetermined. Unique molecular identifiers were added to individual cDNA molecules. TCRdb reprocessed the 5' RACE reads via MiXCR and lists one record per CDR3 protein. The sample records 75,000 to 100,000 distinct CDR3 sequences, around 15% being singletons. Broader study findings: VDJdb-based matching was biased toward anti-spike CD8 responses and missed private and CD4 specificities.

The chain links TRBV11-3 to TRBJ2-5; no reliable D call. The receptor's source is an adult who was a healthcare worker with PCR-confirmed SARS-CoV-2 infection or an uninfected control (not recorded which). Sequencing used whole blood. The CDR3 loop reads CASSLGKGHQQETQYF. The CDR3 nucleotides read TGTGCCAGCAGCTTAGGAAAAGGGCACCAACAAGAGACCCAGTACTTC.